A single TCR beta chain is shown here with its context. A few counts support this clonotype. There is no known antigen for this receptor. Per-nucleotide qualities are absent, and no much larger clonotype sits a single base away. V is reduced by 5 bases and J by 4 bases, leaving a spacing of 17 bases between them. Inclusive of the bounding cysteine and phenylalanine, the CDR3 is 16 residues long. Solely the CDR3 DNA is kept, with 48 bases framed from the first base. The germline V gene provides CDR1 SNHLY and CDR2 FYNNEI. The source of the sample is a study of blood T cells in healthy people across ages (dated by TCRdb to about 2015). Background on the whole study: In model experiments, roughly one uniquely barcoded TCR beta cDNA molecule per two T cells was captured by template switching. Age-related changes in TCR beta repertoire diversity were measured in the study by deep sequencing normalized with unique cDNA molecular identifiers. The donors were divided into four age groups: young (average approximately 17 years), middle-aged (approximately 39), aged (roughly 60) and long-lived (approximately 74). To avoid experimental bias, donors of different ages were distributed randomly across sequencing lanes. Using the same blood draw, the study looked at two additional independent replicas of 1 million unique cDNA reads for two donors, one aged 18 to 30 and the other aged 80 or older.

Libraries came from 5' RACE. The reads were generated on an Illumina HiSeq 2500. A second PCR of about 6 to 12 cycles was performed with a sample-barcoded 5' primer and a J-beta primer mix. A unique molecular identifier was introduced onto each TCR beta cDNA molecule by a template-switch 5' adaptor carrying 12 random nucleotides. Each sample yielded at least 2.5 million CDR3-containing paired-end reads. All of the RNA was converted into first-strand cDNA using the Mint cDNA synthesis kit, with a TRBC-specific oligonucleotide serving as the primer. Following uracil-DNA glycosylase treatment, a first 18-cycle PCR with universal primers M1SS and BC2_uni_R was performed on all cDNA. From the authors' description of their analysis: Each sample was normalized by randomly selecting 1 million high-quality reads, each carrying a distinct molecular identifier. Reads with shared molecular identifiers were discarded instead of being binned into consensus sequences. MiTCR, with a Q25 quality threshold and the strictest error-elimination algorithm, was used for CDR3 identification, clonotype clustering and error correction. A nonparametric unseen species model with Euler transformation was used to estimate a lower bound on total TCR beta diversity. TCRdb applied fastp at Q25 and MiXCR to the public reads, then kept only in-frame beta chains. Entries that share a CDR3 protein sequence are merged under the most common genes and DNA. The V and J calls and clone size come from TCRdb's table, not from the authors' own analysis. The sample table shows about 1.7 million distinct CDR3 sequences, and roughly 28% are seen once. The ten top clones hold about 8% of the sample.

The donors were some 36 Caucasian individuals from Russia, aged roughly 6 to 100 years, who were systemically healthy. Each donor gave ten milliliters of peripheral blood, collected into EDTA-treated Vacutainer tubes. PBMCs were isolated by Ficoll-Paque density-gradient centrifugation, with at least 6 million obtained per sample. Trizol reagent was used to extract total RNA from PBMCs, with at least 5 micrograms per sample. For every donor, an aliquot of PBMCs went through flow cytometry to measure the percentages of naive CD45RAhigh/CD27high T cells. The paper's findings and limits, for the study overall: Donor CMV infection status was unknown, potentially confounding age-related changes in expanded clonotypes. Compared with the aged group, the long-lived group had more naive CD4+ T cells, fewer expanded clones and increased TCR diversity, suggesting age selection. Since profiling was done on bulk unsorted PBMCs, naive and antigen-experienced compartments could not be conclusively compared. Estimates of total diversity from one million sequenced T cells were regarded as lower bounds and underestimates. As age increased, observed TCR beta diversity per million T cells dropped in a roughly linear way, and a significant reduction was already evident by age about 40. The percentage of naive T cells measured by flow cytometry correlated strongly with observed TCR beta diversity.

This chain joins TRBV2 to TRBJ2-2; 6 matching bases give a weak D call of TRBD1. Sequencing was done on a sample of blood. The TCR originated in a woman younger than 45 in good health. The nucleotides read TGTGCCAGCAGTATCCGCGGGCAGGACAGCACCGGGGAGCTGTTTTTT. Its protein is CASSIRGQDSTGELFF. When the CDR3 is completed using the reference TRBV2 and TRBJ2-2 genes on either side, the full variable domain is EPEVTQTPSHQVTQMGQEVILRCVPISNHLYFYWYRQILGQKVEFLVSFYNNEISEKSEIFDDQFSVERPDGSNFTLKIRSTKLEDSAMYFCASSIRGQDSTGELFFGEGSRLTVL.